This T cell receptor (beta chain) was profiled in a study of control samples from healthy donors and cancer patients. Libraries were prepared by immunoSEQ multiplex PCR; TCRdb keeps only in-frame clonotypes and omits some of them. The sample shows 140,000 to 150,000 clones, 80% to 95% of them seen only once. Germline V gene sequence: CDR1 KGHSH, CDR2 LQKENI. V lost 6 bases and J 2 bases, leaving 10 bases between the germline ends. The CDR3 runs to 13 residues. The V call is TRBV18, the J call TRBJ1-1, with D unclear. The sequencing input was blood. The source of this sequence is a man aged 25-45 years in good health. The CDR3 DNA is TGTGCCAGCTCCCAGAGCCCTAACACTGAAGCTTTCTTT. This gives the protein CASSQSPNTEAFF.